This passage covers 2 T cell receptor beta chains from one sample sequenced in a study of blood T cell repertoires in COVID-19. Libraries were prepared by immunoSEQ multiplex PCR; TCRdb keeps only in-frame clonotypes and omits some of them. The sample consists of 150,000 to 200,000 clones, roughly 77% of them appearing once. The source material was PBMCs or T cells enriched from blood (not recorded which). These receptors were taken from a woman aged 45-60 years with acute COVID-19.

This clone was recorded once. The chain has TRBV28 and TRBJ2-1; 14 nucleotides agree with TRBD2. This CDR3 has 16 amino acids. CDR1 and CDR2 from the germline V gene are MDHEN and SYDVKM. V lost 7 bases and J lost 9; bases outside the gene matches: 11. The CDR3 here is CASNPWTSGGQSEQFF. The CDR3 DNA follows: TGTGCCAGCAACCCCTGGACTAGCGGGGGGCAGAGTGAGCAGTTCTTC. The whole variable domain, filled in from reference TRBV28 and TRBJ2-1, reads DVKVTQSSRYLVKRTGEKVFLECVQDMDHENMFWYRQDPGLGLRLIYFSYDVKMKEKGDIPEGYSVSREKKERFSLILESASTNQTSMYLCASNPWTSGGQSEQFFGPGTRLTVL.

This clone has just a few counts. The chain joins TRBV28 to TRBJ1-6; 12 nucleotides line up with TRBD1. CDR1 and CDR2 from the germline V gene are MDHEN and SYDVKM. With 6 bases clipped from V and 9 bases from J, the junction kept 6 bases outside the gene matches. There are 15 residues in the CDR3. The CDR3 region is CASSSGQGARSPLHF. The DNA of the CDR3 is TGTGCCAGCAGCTCGGGACAGGGGGCGCGTTCACCCCTCCACTTT. The full variable domain, rest sourced from reference TRBV28 and TRBJ1-6, is DVKVTQSSRYLVKRTGEKVFLECVQDMDHENMFWYRQDPGLGLRLIYFSYDVKMKEKGDIPEGYSVSREKKERFSLILESASTNQTSMYLCASSSGQGARSPLHFGNGTRLTVT.